The T cell receptor (beta chain) described here comes from a study of OX40 agonist ivuxolimab in advanced cancers. Study details: Prior anti-PD-1, anti-PD-L1 or anti-CTLA-4 therapy was allowed; approximately 41% had some.

Regarding this clone: The antigen remains undetermined.

V lost 4 bases and J lost 4; bases outside the gene matches: 11. Germline V lookup: CDR1 LNHNV, CDR2 YYDKDF (reference sequence). CDR3 length: 16 residues. Some clones are missing from TCRdb's copy, which holds only in-frame ones; the method was immunoSEQ multiplex PCR. Of some 61,000 clones listed, about 87% are singletons. Study-wide findings and caveats: In general, CD8+ T cells held more expanded clones than CD4+ did, on average.

The source was CD4+ or CD8+ T cells sorted from blood, collected in a trial of the OX40 agonist ivuxolimab. The chain couples TRBV15 to TRBJ2-3, with 7 positions matching TRBD2. This clonotype was sampled from an adult with an advanced solid tumor such as melanoma, head and neck, liver or kidney cancer. The CDR3 loop is CATSTGGSSGPDTQYF. CDR3 nucleotide sequence: TGTGCCACCAGCACGGGCGGGAGTTCAGGACCAGATACGCAGTATTTT.